The 8 T cell receptor beta chains below were found in one sample sequenced in a study of T cells in Graves' hyperthyroidism and ophthalmopathy. RNA transcripts yielded amplified TCR beta CDR3 regions. In the first-round RT-PCR of the TCR CDR3, the HTBI primer set was used. TCRdb re-called the multiplex PCR reads through MiXCR, storing one row per CDR3 protein. The sample includes some 800,000 distinct CDR3 sequences, more than 30% of them seen just once. Sequenced input: blood. These receptors all stem from a man between 18 and 29 years old with Graves' hyperthyroidism.

This clonotype was observed once. The rearrangement joins TRBV2 to TRBJ2-2; D is uncertain. Deletions cut 3 bases from V and 1 base from J, with 12 bases between. Germline CDR1 reads SNHLY; CDR2 reads FYNNEI. The CDR3 is 16 amino acids. The CDR3 region has the DNA TGTGCCAGCAGTGAGATGGGCGTAGGGAACACCGGGGAGCTGTTTTTT. It encodes CASSEMGVGNTGELFF.

This clonotype has a count of ten or more. This sequence joins TRBV24-1 and TRBJ2-7; no clear D. The V gene's germline CDR1 is KGHDR and CDR2 SFDVKD. CDR3 size: 13 residues. The V gene lost 0 bases and the J gene lost 5 bases, with 7 bases spanning the gap. CDR3 residues: CATSDLGSDEQYF. The CDR3 DNA reads TGTGCCACCAGTGATTTGGGCAGCGACGAGCAGTACTTC.

The chain couples TRBV20-1 to TRBJ1-3; D ambiguous. Germline V gives CDR1 DFQATT, CDR2 SNEGSKA (reference sequence). This CDR3 is 12 amino acids long. V was cut by 7 bases and J by 0 bases, with 7 bases left in between. Here the CDR3 reads CSVRISGNTIYF. The CDR3 DNA sequence: TGCAGTGTCAGGATCTCTGGAAACACCATATATTTT.

This clonotype was counted only a few times. This chain uses TRBV7-2 with TRBJ1-3; possible D gene TRBD1, 5 bases. The CDR3 runs 15 residues. V lost 5 bases and J lost 0, with 11 bases in between. Germline V gene data show CDR1 as SGHTA and CDR2 as FQGNSA. CDR3 residues: CASSRRATSGNTIYF. CDR3 nucleotides: TGTGCCAGCAGCCGCAGGGCTACCTCTGGAAACACCATATATTTT. The whole variable domain, filled in from reference TRBV7-2 and TRBJ1-3, reads GAGVSQSPSNKVTEKGKDVELRCDPISGHTALYWYRQSLGQGLEFLIYFQGNSAPDKSGLPSDRFSAERTGGSVSTLTIQRTQQEDSAVYLCASSRRATSGNTIYFGEGSWLTVV.

The chain uses TRBV24-1 and TRBJ1-1; 10 bases map to TRBD1. Germline values: CDR1 KGHDR, CDR2 SFDVKD. This CDR3 contains 18 residues. The V and J ends lost 5 bases and 5 bases, in that order; junction bases with no gene match: 16. The CDR3 protein is CATSGNTGTGEGRTEAFF. The CDR3 region has the DNA TGTGCCACCAGTGGGAATACCGGGACAGGGGAGGGGAGGACTGAAGCTTTCTTT.

V is TRBV7-2 and J is TRBJ2-7, with D perhaps given as TRBD1 or TRBD2 (5 bases each). Deletions cut 5 bases from V and 4 bases from J, with 18 bases between. The CDR3 extends over 15 amino acids. CDR1 is SGHTA, CDR2 FQGNSA, per germline. CDR3 nucleotide sequence: TGTGCCAGCAGCCCCCGGGACGGGTCTTTATACGAGCAGTACTTC. It yields the protein CASSPRDGSLYEQYF.

A remark on this clonotype: A much larger clone sits a single nucleotide away, making a read error possible. The V call is TRBV10-3, the J call TRBJ2-7; D perhaps matches TRBD2 (6 bases). V was trimmed by 2 bases and J by 5 bases, leaving 16 bases between them. Germline CDR1 is ENHRY and CDR2 is SYGVKD. CDR3 size: 15 residues. In DNA, the CDR3 is TGTGCCATCAGTGAGGGGACTCGGGGTCGGGACGAGCAGTACTTC. Translating it yields CAISEGTRGRDEQYF.

This clonotype was detected many times. V is TRBV29-1 and J is TRBJ2-7; 9 bases are shared with TRBD1. There are 12 residues in the CDR3. The V segment lost 6 bases and the J segment 5 bases; nucleotides outside the gene matches: 5. CDR1 and CDR2 (germline): SQVTM, ANQGSEA. The CDR3 bases are TGCAGCGTATGGGACAGGGCGCACGAGCAGTACTTC. It is translated as CSVWDRAHEQYF.